Below are 5 T cell receptor beta chains sequenced from a single sample in a study of blood T cell repertoires in COVID-19. Method: immunoSEQ multiplex PCR; TCRdb's copy keeps in-frame clones and lacks some. The sample has around 160,000 clones, more than 75% seen once. Sample: PBMCs or T cells enriched from blood (not recorded which). The source is a woman aged 30 to 39 with acute COVID-19.

The rearrangement joins TRBV28 to TRBJ1-2, with 7 bases identical to TRBD1. From germline, CDR1 is MDHEN and CDR2 SYDVKM. The CDR3 runs to 13 residues. V lost 6 bases to trimming and J lost 6 bases; unmatched junction nucleotides: 7. The CDR3 is CASRPQGRHGYTF. In DNA, the CDR3 is TGTGCCAGCAGACCACAGGGGCGGCATGGCTACACCTTC.

The chain couples TRBV18 to TRBJ2-7; 8 nucleotides line up with TRBD2. Unmatched junction bases numbered 5, after V lost 0 bases and J lost 1 base. Germline loops: CDR1 KGHSH, CDR2 LQKENI. This CDR3 has 16 amino acids. CDR3 residues: CASSPPGTRGSYEQYF. DNA for the CDR3: TGTGCCAGCTCACCACCCGGGACTAGGGGGTCCTACGAGCAGTACTTC.

The chain has TRBV19 and TRBJ1-1, with a weak D call TRBD1 (6 bases). The V and J ends lost 4 bases and 4 bases respectively, with 13 bases between them. Germline loops: CDR1 LNHDA, CDR2 SQIVND (reference sequence). The CDR3 is 14 amino acids. The CDR3 sequence: CASSNIGGATEAFF. The CDR3 DNA is TGTGCCAGTAGTAACATAGGGGGAGCCACTGAAGCTTTCTTT.

V is TRBV5-8 and J is TRBJ2-1, with 10 nucleotides matching TRBD2. CDR3 length: 15 residues. Germline CDR1 is SGHTS and CDR2 is YDEGEE. J was trimmed by 4 bases and V by 2 bases; bases with no gene match: 3. The CDR3 region has the DNA TGTGCCAGCAGCTTACTAGCGGGATCATACAATGAGCAGTTCTTC. Translated, it gives CASSLLAGSYNEQFF.

The rearrangement joins TRBV15 to TRBJ2-7; TRBD2 might be the D (6 bases). Trimming shortened V by 5 bases and J by 5 bases, and 19 bases separated the two germline ends. CDR3 length: 15 amino acids. CDR1 and CDR2 (germline): LNHNV, YYDKDF (reference sequence). CDR3 in amino acids: CATSLDSGPNHEQYF. The CDR3 nucleotides are TGTGCCACCAGCCTAGATAGCGGTCCTAATCACGAGCAGTACTTC.